A single T cell receptor (beta chain) is shown here with its context. What it binds is unknown. Researchers ran the PCR with 60 Vbeta and 13 Jbeta primers. Sequencing was performed with immunoSEQ multiplex PCR; in TCRdb, only in-frame clones are kept and a portion is missing. In the table there are about 140,000 clones, 80% of which are singletons. Germline V gene data show CDR1 as SEHNR and CDR2 as FQNEAQ (reference sequence). The CDR3 totals 12 residues. The record originates from a study of cytomegalovirus exposure and HLA in healthy donors. General study results and limits: Most TCR beta V segments were productive about 90% or about 30% of the time in an earlier analysis. Later analysis demonstrated an association between a missense DCLRE1C variant and TCR beta V- and J-gene trimming.

The TCR originated in a man aged 25-45 years in good health and CMV-seronegative. Sequencing input: PBMCs. The chain joins TRBV7-9 to TRBJ2-5; weak D call: TRBD1 (6 bases). The J call may be incorrect, as the DNA end agrees better with TRBJ2-7. In nucleotides, the CDR3 is TGTGCCAGCAGCTACAGGGTTTACGAGCAGTACTTC. It encodes CASSYRVYEQYF.